A single sample is the source of the 29 T cell receptor beta chains below, sequenced in a study of blood T cell repertoires in COVID-19. Here immunoSEQ multiplex PCR was the method, and the copy in TCRdb shows in-frame clones only, minus some. Among 150,000 or so clones listed, approximately 91% were seen once. Sequencing was done on a sample of peripheral blood. All receptors derive from a human donor in a cohort sampled during active COVID-19.

In this sample, this clone turned up a few times. The CDR3 bases are TGCGCCAGCAGCTTGGACAGGAACGGAAACACCATATATTTT. This encodes CASSLDRNGNTIYF. This chain joins TRBV5-1 and TRBJ1-3; tentatively, D is TRBD1 (5 bases). CDR3 size: 14 residues. Germline V gene data show CDR1 as SGHRS and CDR2 as YFSETQ. V was trimmed by 0 bases and J by 4 bases, leaving 8 bases between them.

The chain employs TRBV4-2 and TRBJ2-1; the match to TRBD1 covers 8 bases. Germline loops: CDR1 LGHNA, CDR2 YNFKEQ. The CDR3 loop spans 16 amino acids. V dropped 1 base and J dropped 15; count of bases not matched to a gene: 17. The CDR3 DNA reads TGTGCCAGCAGCCAAGTCAGACAGGGGTTTCCGCGGCTGCCGTTCTTC. Protein: CASSQVRQGFPRLPFF.

The chain carries TRBV18 and TRBJ2-1; the match to TRBD2 covers 12 bases. V gave up 9 bases and J gave up 6 bases; unmatched junction bases: 6. Germline V gene sequence: CDR1 KGHSH, CDR2 LQKENI. CDR3 length: 14 residues. CDR3 DNA: TGTGCCAGTCAGACTAGCGGGAGTACCAATGAGCAGTTCTTC. This codes for CASQTSGSTNEQFF.

The rearrangement links TRBV15 to TRBJ2-7, with 8 bases that match TRBD2. Unmatched junction bases numbered 5, after V lost 1 base and J lost 3 bases. The CDR3 runs to 15 residues. CDR1 LNHNV and CDR2 YYDKDF come from the germline V gene (reference sequence). The CDR3 nucleotides read TGTGCCACCAGCAGAGGGACTAGCCGACACTACGAGCAGTACTTC. This encodes CATSRGTSRHYEQYF.

This chain connects TRBV27 to TRBJ2-2, with D possibly being TRBD1 (5 bases). The ends were cut back, 4 bases at V and 7 bases at J, with 13 bases in the middle. CDR1 MNHEY and CDR2 SMNVEV come from the germline V gene (reference sequence). The CDR3 totals 14 residues. The CDR3: CASSSSDNLGELFF. The CDR3 DNA follows: TGTGCCAGCAGTTCCTCGGACAATCTCGGGGAGCTGTTTTTT.

The chain has TRBV6-2 or TRBV6-3 and TRBJ1-5; 8 nucleotides agree with TRBD1. The CDR3 sequence is 18 residues long. V trimming: 2 bases; J trimming: 2 bases; junction bases outside the gene matches: 11. Germline assignment: CDR1 MNHEY and CDR2 SVGEGT. CDR3 loop: CASSYEDRDPDRNQPQHF. The CDR3 region has the DNA TGTGCCAGCAGTTACGAGGACAGGGATCCGGATCGCAATCAGCCCCAGCATTTT.

The chain has TRBV5-1 and TRBJ2-3; 13 bases are a match to TRBD2. This CDR3 has 16 residues. V lost 3 bases to trimming and J lost 5 bases; unmatched junction nucleotides: 6. CDR1 and CDR2 from the germline V gene are SGHRS and YFSETQ. The CDR3 is CASSSGLAGEGDTQYF. CDR3 DNA sequence: TGCGCCAGCAGCTCAGGACTAGCGGGAGAAGGAGATACGCAGTATTTT.

V gene TRBV27 combines with J gene TRBJ1-5; D is perhaps TRBD1 (5 bases). The V and J ends lost 5 bases and 0 bases respectively, with 14 bases between them. This CDR3 has 16 amino acids. The germline V gene has CDR1 MNHEY and CDR2 SMNVEV (reference sequence). The CDR3 loop reads CASSPQVKVSNQPQHF. CDR3 bases: TGTGCCAGCAGTCCACAGGTGAAAGTTAGCAATCAGCCCCAGCATTTT.

V gene TRBV5-6 combines with J gene TRBJ2-7; D perhaps matches TRBD2 (6 bases). Germline assignment: CDR1 SGHDT and CDR2 YYEEEE. CDR3 size: 17 residues. Trimming took 5 bases from V and 5 from J, leaving 26 bases between them. CDR3 loop: CASRRWYVLAIDHEQYF. The CDR3 region has the DNA TGTGCCAGCAGGCGCTGGTATGTACTAGCCATAGACCACGAGCAGTACTTC.

The chain employs TRBV18 and TRBJ2-2; D perhaps matches TRBD1 (5 bases). V was cut by 0 bases and J by 2 bases, with 10 bases left in between. This CDR3 region has 16 residues. Germline V gene data show CDR1 as KGHSH and CDR2 as LQKENI. The CDR3 DNA reads as TGTGCCAGCTCACCACCCGCAGGGCGAAACACCGGGGAGCTGTTTTTT. Protein sequence: CASSPPAGRNTGELFF.

The chain has TRBV11-1 and TRBJ1-1, with D possibly being TRBD1 (5 bases). In germline, CDR1 is SGHAT, CDR2 FQDESV (reference sequence). V lost 5 bases and J 0 bases, leaving 13 bases between the germline ends. This CDR3 comprises 15 residues. The CDR3 DNA sequence: TGTGCCAGCAGCCCTCAGACAGCTCTGAACACTGAAGCTTTCTTT. This translates into CASSPQTALNTEAFF.

V is TRBV7-2 and J is TRBJ2-7, with D perhaps matching TRBD2 (6 bases). Germline CDR1 reads SGHTA; CDR2 reads FQGNSA. The CDR3 is 14 amino acids. Trimming pared 4 bases from V and 7 bases from J, leaving 17 bases between. The CDR3 here is CASSSQGTGGEQYF. In nucleotides, the CDR3 is TGTGCCAGCAGCTCACAAGGGACTGGAGGTGAGCAGTACTTC.

The chain employs TRBV3-1 (or the pseudogene TRBV3-2) and TRBJ1-2; a weak D match, TRBD1 (5 bases). Germline CDR1 reads LGHDT; CDR2 reads YNNKEL (reference sequence). Trimming left V 3 bases short and J 2 bases short, with 13 bases between. The CDR3 extends over 15 amino acids. Here the CDR3 DNA reads TGTGCCAGCAGCCACGAACCGACAGCGAACTATGGCTACACCTTC. This sequence encodes CASSHEPTANYGYTF.

CDR3 region: CASILGGASSENEQFF. CDR3 sequence (DNA): TGTGCCAGCATCCTAGGAGGGGCTTCGTCTGAAAATGAGCAGTTCTTC. This sequence joins TRBV28 and TRBJ2-1; TRBD2 is a possible D gene (6 bases). CDR1 is MDHEN, CDR2 SYDVKM, per germline. V lost 7 bases and J 7 bases, leaving 23 bases between the germline ends. The CDR3 is 16 amino acids.

The rearrangement links TRBV14 to TRBJ2-7, with D perhaps TRBD2 (5 bases). V lost 1 base and J 4 bases, leaving 11 bases between the germline ends. This CDR3 spans 14 amino acids. Germline V gives CDR1 SGHDN, CDR2 FVKESK. Written as DNA, the CDR3 is TGTGCCAGCAGCCAAGGAGGGCCGAGATACGAGCAGTACTTC. Translated: CASSQGGPRYEQYF.

The CDR3 loop is CASSPGPPTSGRETQYF. The CDR3 DNA reads as TGTGCCAGCAGCCCAGGTCCCCCGACTAGCGGGAGAGAGACCCAGTACTTC. The chain joins TRBV3-1 (or the pseudogene TRBV3-2) to TRBJ2-5, with 12 bases that match TRBD2. The CDR3 sequence is 17 residues long. Per germline, CDR1 LGHDT and CDR2 YNNKEL (reference sequence). The V and J ends lost 4 bases and 4 bases, in that order; junction bases with no gene match: 10.

In its sample, this clone was seen once. The rearrangement uses TRBV5-1 and TRBJ2-6; D might be TRBD1 (5 bases). There are 16 residues in the CDR3. Germline V CDR1 and CDR2: SGHRS, YFSETQ. Trimming pared 4 bases from V and 0 bases from J, leaving 11 bases between. The CDR3 region is CASSPVTVSGANVLTF. CDR3 DNA: TGCGCCAGCAGCCCGGTGACAGTCTCTGGGGCCAACGTCCTGACTTTC.

This chain joins TRBV7-9 and TRBJ2-3; 11 positions match TRBD2. Trimming cost V 3 bases and J 4 bases; bases outside gene matches: 3. Germline V gene sequence: CDR1 SEHNR, CDR2 FQNEAQ (reference sequence). The CDR3 is 15 amino acids. The CDR3 region has the DNA TGTGCCAGCAGCTTTAGCGGGGGGGCCGCAGATACGCAGTATTTT. Its protein product is CASSFSGGAADTQYF.

The rearrangement joins TRBV10-3 to TRBJ2-3; D not resolved. CDR3 length: 12 amino acids. V lost 3 bases and J 4 bases, leaving 5 bases between the germline ends. Germline lookup yields CDR1 ENHRY and CDR2 SYGVKD. In DNA, the CDR3 is TGTGCCATCAGTGATCGGGCAGATACGCAGTATTTT. Protein: CAISDRADTQYF.

The chain couples TRBV10-1 to TRBJ1-6, with no clear D. From germline, CDR1 is WNHNN and CDR2 SYGVQD (reference sequence). V gave up 2 bases and J gave up 8 bases, with 16 bases separating them. The CDR3 runs to 16 residues. CDR3 region: CASSERRVPKDSPLHF. The CDR3, as DNA: TGCGCCAGCAGTGAGAGACGGGTACCTAAGGATTCACCCCTCCACTTT.

The rearrangement joins TRBV5-4 to TRBJ2-5, with 9 bases fitting TRBD2. Trimming removed 3 bases from V and 4 bases from J; junction bases left unmatched: 13. The CDR3 runs 17 residues. Looked up from germline, CDR1 is SGHNT and CDR2 is YYREEE (reference sequence). CDR3 sequence (DNA): TGTGCCAGCAGCTATAATCGAGGGGGCGGGAGGGGAGAGACCCAGTACTTC. Protein sequence: CASSYNRGGGRGETQYF.

This chain links TRBV19 with TRBJ2-1; TRBD1 agrees at 8 bases. V shed 1 base and J 9 bases; nucleotides not matched to a gene: 11. CDR3 length: 16 residues. Looked up from germline, CDR1 is LNHDA and CDR2 is SQIVND (reference sequence). In DNA form, the CDR3 reads TGTGCCAGTAGTATAGCGGGGACAGGAGGGTTGGGTGAGCAGTTCTTC. It yields the protein CASSIAGTGGLGEQFF.

The chain carries TRBV30 and TRBJ2-7, with D maybe TRBD1 (6 bases). CDR3 length: 12 residues. Per the germline V gene, CDR1 is GTSNPN and CDR2 is SVGIG (reference sequence). Trimming stripped 2 bases from V and 4 bases from J, with 9 bases between. CDR3 in amino acids: CAWSSQGYEQYF. CDR3 in DNA: TGTGCCTGGAGTTCCCAGGGGTACGAGCAGTACTTC.

The chain joins TRBV10-3 to TRBJ1-1; tentative D call: TRBD1 (6 bases). This CDR3 comprises 18 residues. Germline CDR1 is ENHRY and CDR2 is SYGVKD. The V end was cut by 0 bases, the J end by 1 base, with 18 bases between. CDR3 sequence (DNA): TGTGCCATCAGTGAGTCGGGTGGGACCCCAGGGGAGAACACTGAAGCTTTCTTT. Translation: CAISESGGTPGENTEAFF.

This rearrangement joins TRBV4-1 to TRBJ1-2; tentatively, D is TRBD1 (5 bases). Germline V gene sequence: CDR1 MGHRA, CDR2 YSYEKL. The V and J ends lost 5 bases and 6 bases respectively, with 13 bases between them. The CDR3 is made up of 13 amino acids. The CDR3 loop reads CASSGWTRNGYTF. The CDR3 nucleotides are TGCGCCAGCAGCGGCTGGACAAGAAATGGCTACACCTTC.

CDR3 DNA sequence: TGTGCCAGCAGCGTAGGGGTGGGGACACGGGAGACCCAGTACTTC. Residues: CASSVGVGTRETQYF. This chain links TRBV9 with TRBJ2-5; weak D call: TRBD1 (6 bases). Per germline, CDR1 SGDLS and CDR2 YYNGEE. The CDR3 sequence is 15 residues long. With 0 bases removed from V and 5 bases from J, the gap between germline ends came to 14 bases.

The gene calls are TRBV7-8 and TRBJ1-1, with a tentative D call TRBD1 (5 bases). V was clipped by 5 bases and J by 1 base, with 14 bases between them. The CDR3 loop spans 15 amino acids. Germline V gene lookup returns CDR1 SGHVS and CDR2 FQNEAQ. The CDR3 here is CASSPAGPRNTEAFF. CDR3 nucleotides: TGTGCCAGCAGCCCTGCGGGACCCAGGAACACTGAAGCTTTCTTT.

In its sample, this clone was seen once. The CDR3 protein is CASSQDPPSGRAYEQFF. CDR3 nucleotide sequence: TGCGCCAGCAGCCAAGATCCCCCTAGCGGGAGGGCCTATGAGCAGTTCTTC. V and J are TRBV4-1 and TRBJ2-1, with 12 bases aligning to TRBD2. Germline assignment: CDR1 MGHRA and CDR2 YSYEKL. The CDR3 totals 17 residues. Unmatched junction bases numbered 8, after V lost 0 bases and J lost 8 bases.

The chain recombines TRBV18 with TRBJ2-1, with TRBD2 matching over 8 bases. J gave up 4 bases and V 3 bases, and 5 bases lay outside the gene matches. Per the germline V gene, CDR1 is KGHSH and CDR2 is LQKENI. This CDR3 region has 15 residues. The CDR3 DNA is TGTGCCAGCTCACCCTCACTAGCGGATTACAATGAGCAGTTCTTC. Amino acids: CASSPSLADYNEQFF.